A selection of T cell receptor beta chains follows, all from one sample in a study of CD4 T cells in relation to SARS-CoV-2 and coronaviruses. These TCRs are of unknown antigen specificity. The method was immunoSEQ multiplex PCR; TCRdb's version includes in-frame clones alone and lacks a portion of them. The sample holds 15,000 to 20,000 clones, about 80% seen once. The source material was CD4+ T cells from PBMCs, cultured in vitro. Receptors originate from a human donor in good health. CDR3s include the opening cysteine and the closing phenylalanine or tryptophan. A D gene is named only where the DNA matches it firmly. Clone size is stated in some rows and not others, as once, few, many or a class when expanded.

D gene | J gene | V gene | clone size | CDR3 protein | CDR3 DNA
NA | TRBJ1-4 | TRBV3-1/TRBV3-2 | few | CASSQDLDTTNEKLFF | TGTGCCAGCAGCCAAGATTTGGACACTACTAATGAAAAACTGTTTTTT
NA | TRBJ1-1 | TRBV5-6 | NA | CASSPGQVFMNTEAFF | TGTGCCAGCAGCCCCGGTCAGGTATTCATGAACACTGAAGCTTTCTTT
NA | TRBJ1-4 | TRBV18 | NA | CASSPGLQGEKLFF | TGTGCCAGCTCACCGGGTCTACAAGGGGAAAAACTGTTTTTT
NA | TRBJ1-1 | TRBV9 | NA | CASSPRPGTEAFF | TGTGCCAGCAGCCCCCGGCCGGGGACTGAAGCTTTCTTT
NA | TRBJ1-2 | TRBV10-3 | NA | CAISETGRYYGYTF | TGTGCCATCAGTGAGACAGGGAGGTACTATGGCTACACCTTC
NA | TRBJ2-2 | TRBV5-6 | NA | CASSSMGAPPNTGELFF | TGTGCCAGCAGCTCCATGGGTGCCCCTCCGAACACCGGGGAGCTGTTTTTT
TRBD1 | TRBJ2-5 | TRBV7-2 | NA | CASSLVGTGGGETQYF | TGTGCCAGCAGCTTAGTTGGGACAGGGGGCGGAGAGACCCAGTACTTC
NA | TRBJ2-7 | TRBV11-3 | NA | CASSQAGICYEQYF | TGTGCCAGCAGCCAGGCGGGGATTTGCTATGAGCAGTACTTC
NA | TRBJ2-7 | TRBV6-2/TRBV6-3 | NA | CASSLAGLLSSYEQYF | TGTGCCAGCAGTCTTGCCGGACTTTTGAGCTCCTACGAGCAGTACTTC
TRBD2 | TRBJ2-5 | TRBV12-5 | NA | CASGLARTSGLETQYF | TGTGCTAGTGGTTTGGCCCGGACTAGCGGGCTGGAGACCCAGTACTTC
NA | TRBJ1-1 | TRBV12-3/TRBV12-4 | NA | CASSLGPNTEAFF | TGTGCCAGCAGTTTGGGCCCGAACACTGAAGCTTTCTTT
NA | TRBJ1-4 | TRBV15 | NA | CATSRDRLLANEKLFF | TGTGCCACCAGCAGAGATCGACTCTTAGCTAATGAAAAACTGTTTTTT
NA | TRBJ1-1 | TRBV19 | NA | CASMRGPANTEAFF | TGTGCCAGTATGCGAGGCCCGGCGAACACTGAAGCTTTCTTT
NA | TRBJ1-3 | TRBV27 | NA | CASSLFGPGLGSGNTIYF | TGTGCCAGCAGTTTATTTGGGCCGGGACTAGGGTCTGGAAACACCATATATTTT
TRBD2 | TRBJ2-3 | TRBV6-2/TRBV6-3 | NA | CASSYGGEPDTQYF | TGTGCCAGCAGTTATGGGGGGGAGCCAGATACGCAGTATTTT
NA | TRBJ1-3 | TRBV18 | NA | CASSNTESSGNTIYF | TGTGCCAGCTCAAACACAGAGAGCTCTGGAAACACCATATATTTT
TRBD2 | TRBJ2-1 | TRBV5-4 | NA | CASSRLAGGPMEQFF | TGTGCCAGCAGCCGACTAGCGGGGGGGCCGATGGAGCAGTTCTTC
TRBD1 | TRBJ1-4 | TRBV10-3 | NA | CAISESTGSNEKLFF | TGTGCCATCAGTGAGTCGACAGGGTCAAATGAAAAACTGTTTTTT
NA | TRBJ1-2 | TRBV28 | few | CASTTGTVGGYTF | TGTGCCAGCACTACAGGGACGGTAGGTGGCTACACCTTC